The 21 T cell receptor beta chains below come from one sample, sequenced in a study of shared clonotypes between healthy human individuals. TCRdb's table, derived via immunoSEQ multiplex PCR, lists solely in-frame clones and lacks some. The data show roughly 1,000,000 clones, approximately 78% seen once. The sample was memory CD4+ T cells from PBMCs. Noted subset: CD45RA-negative fraction. The receptors here all came from a man between 18 and 29 years old in good health. Some clones in this sample may be carry-over from other donors' samples.

This chain links TRBV7-3 with TRBJ1-1; a possible D gene is TRBD1 (5 bases). Germline CDR1 and CDR2: SGHTA and FQGTGA. The CDR3 spans 20 residues. V was shortened by 1 base and J by 0 bases, with 24 bases between the two germline ends. CDR3 in amino acids: CASSLSPQGKGPLLNTEAFF. In DNA form, the CDR3 reads TGTGCCAGCAGCTTAAGCCCCCAGGGAAAGGGCCCCCTATTGAACACTGAAGCTTTCTTT.

The chain couples TRBV2 to TRBJ2-7, with D unresolved. CDR1 and CDR2 from the germline V gene are SNHLY and FYNNEI. V shed 5 bases and J shed 4 bases, with 12 bases lying between them. This CDR3 has 13 residues. CDR3 nucleotides: TGTGCCAGCAGTAACCGACAACTATACGAGCAGTACTTC. Encoded protein: CASSNRQLYEQYF.

The V gene is TRBV5-1, the J gene TRBJ2-7; no clear D gene. The CDR3 runs to 16 residues. Germline V gene lookup returns CDR1 SGHRS and CDR2 YFSETQ. V was cut by 0 bases and J by 0 bases, with 13 bases left in between. The CDR3 here is CASSLAAVFRSYEQYF. For the CDR3, the DNA is TGCGCCAGCAGCTTGGCCGCCGTATTCCGCTCCTACGAGCAGTACTTC.

CDR3 nucleotide sequence: TGCAGTGCTAGAGGGAGCGGGACAGGGTACTTC. Translated, it gives CSARGSGTGYF. The chain is built from TRBV20-1 and TRBJ2-5; D is perhaps TRBD1 (8 bases). Trimming shortened V by 1 base and J by 13 bases, and 13 bases separated the two germline ends. The germline gives CDR1 DFQATT, CDR2 SNEGSKA (reference sequence). CDR3 length equals 11 residues.

This clone has only a few counts. This chain links TRBV7-2 with TRBJ1-1, with TRBD1 matching 10 bases. CDR3 length: 16 residues. Germline V gene sequence: CDR1 SGHTA, CDR2 FQGNSA. The V and J ends lost 5 bases and 0 bases, in that order; junction bases with no gene match: 6. The CDR3 protein is CASSAGTGAMNTEAFF. The CDR3 DNA follows: TGTGCCAGCAGCGCCGGGACAGGGGCCATGAACACTGAAGCTTTCTTT.

The gene calls are TRBV7-9 and TRBJ2-1; 9 positions agree with TRBD1. The CDR3 covers 14 residues. Germline CDR1 SEHNR, CDR2 FQNEAQ (reference sequence). After removal of 4 bases from V and 6 bases from J, the junction contained 4 bases not matched to a gene. CDR3 residues: CASSYQQGANEQFF. The DNA for the CDR3 is TGTGCCAGCAGCTACCAACAGGGGGCCAATGAGCAGTTCTTC.

The chain employs TRBV6-1 and TRBJ1-1; tentative D call: TRBD1 (5 bases). V was shortened by 7 bases and J by 1 base, with 10 bases between the two germline ends. The CDR3 loop spans 13 amino acids. The V gene's germline CDR1 is MNHNS and CDR2 SASEGT. CDR3 bases: TGTGCCAGCAAAATACAGGAGAACACTGAAGCTTTCTTT. It yields the protein CASKIQENTEAFF.

The rearrangement joins TRBV5-1 to TRBJ2-7, with D perhaps given as TRBD1 or TRBD2 (8 bases each). The CDR3 runs 16 residues. The V gene's germline CDR1 is SGHRS and CDR2 YFSETQ. The V gene lost 4 bases and the J gene lost 6 bases, with 23 bases spanning the gap. The CDR3 here is CASSAGGGTGRGEQYF. The CDR3 DNA is TGCGCCAGCAGCGCGGGGGGCGGGACAGGACGAGGCGAGCAGTACTTC.

CDR3 coding DNA: TGCAGCGTAGCTAGCGGGATCGCCTACGAGCAGTACTTC. It translates to CSVASGIAYEQYF. V and J are TRBV29-1 and TRBJ2-7; TRBD2 matches at 9 bases. The V segment lost 6 bases and the J segment 2 bases; nucleotides outside the gene matches: 5. There are 13 residues in the CDR3. From germline, CDR1 is SQVTM and CDR2 ANQGSEA.

Comments on this clone: The sample carries other DNA sequences with the same CDR3. The CDR3 nucleotides read TGCAGCGTGGTCACCAGTGGTGAAAAACTGTTTTTT. Protein sequence: CSVVTSGEKLFF. This chain uses TRBV29-1 with TRBJ1-4; D gene uncertain. V lost 6 bases and J lost 7, with 12 bases in between. Germline CDR1 and CDR2: SQVTM and ANQGSEA. The CDR3 consists of 12 residues.

The chain has TRBV7-2 and TRBJ2-7, with D hard to call. With 1 base removed from V and 0 bases from J, the gap between germline ends came to 13 bases. Germline lookup yields CDR1 SGHTA and CDR2 FQGNSA. CDR3 length equals 16 residues. The CDR3 spells CASSLVVTSDSYEQYF. The CDR3 coding sequence is TGTGCCAGCAGCTTAGTGGTGACTTCCGACTCCTACGAGCAGTACTTC.

V usage is TRBV5-4 and J usage is TRBJ2-6; 8 bases are a match to TRBD2. This CDR3 region has 15 residues. The V segment lost 3 bases and the J segment 2 bases; nucleotides outside the gene matches: 1. Germline V gene sequence: CDR1 SGHNT, CDR2 YYREEE (reference sequence). CDR3 residues: CASSSGGTGANVLTF. The CDR3 DNA reads TGTGCCAGCAGCTCGGGAGGGACTGGGGCCAACGTCCTGACTTTC.

This rearrangement joins TRBV5-6 to TRBJ2-1; possibly TRBD2 for D (6 bases). The CDR3 spans 15 residues. The V gene's germline CDR1 is SGHDT and CDR2 YYEEEE. The V gene lost 9 bases and the J gene lost 5 bases, with 21 bases spanning the gap. CDR3 nucleotides: TGTGCCACAGTTTTTGGGGTTAGCGGAAACAATGAGCAGTTCTTC. Encoded protein: CATVFGVSGNNEQFF.

The gene calls are TRBV7-6 and TRBJ2-1; 8 nucleotides match TRBD1. The length of the CDR3 is 15 residues. Trimming took 5 bases from V and 7 from J; bases not matched to a gene: 10. Germline V gene sequence: CDR1 SGHVS, CDR2 FNYEAQ. The CDR3 loop is CASSVDRGWLNEQFF. In DNA form, the CDR3 reads TGTGCCAGCAGCGTCGACAGGGGATGGTTGAATGAGCAGTTCTTC.

This chain links TRBV7-3 with TRBJ2-2; 9 nucleotides match TRBD1. Germline CDR1 is SGHTA and CDR2 is FQGTGA. The CDR3 covers 17 residues. V lost 11 bases, J lost 3 bases, and 16 bases stayed unmatched. The CDR3 is CAHRARDRVPHTGELFF. The CDR3 bases are TGTGCCCATAGGGCCCGGGACAGGGTTCCTCACACCGGGGAGCTGTTTTTT.

This clone was counted a single time. The rearrangement uses TRBV4-1 and TRBJ1-2; no definite D call. CDR3 length: 11 amino acids. V dropped 0 bases and J dropped 7 bases, with 3 bases sitting between them. CDR1 and CDR2 from the germline V gene are MGHRA and YSYEKL. CDR3 in amino acids: CASSQEGGYTF. In DNA, the CDR3 is TGCGCCAGCAGCCAAGAGGGTGGCTACACCTTC.

This chain joins TRBV4-2 and TRBJ1-4; unclear D gene. Germline V gene lookup returns CDR1 LGHNA and CDR2 YNFKEQ. Trimming removed 0 bases at V and 8 bases at J, with 4 bases between. This CDR3 region has 12 residues. The CDR3 DNA sequence: TGTGCCAGCAGCCAAGAGGTGGAAAAACTGTTTTTT. It specifies CASSQEVEKLFF.

This chain links TRBV28 with TRBJ1-2; the D gene is possibly TRBD1 (5 bases). The CDR3 runs 11 residues. Trimming stripped 6 bases from V and 6 bases from J, with 8 bases between. Germline CDR1 is MDHEN and CDR2 is SYDVKM. The CDR3 region is CASRYRNGYTF. The CDR3, as DNA: TGTGCCAGCAGGTACAGGAATGGCTACACCTTC.

In regard to this clone: Possible read error: a much larger clone is one base away. Other nucleotide sequences in the sample specify the same CDR3. The chain links TRBV6-1 to TRBJ2-7; 7 bases are a match to TRBD1. The V and J ends lost 5 bases and 2 bases, in that order; junction bases with no gene match: 3. Germline CDR1 reads MNHNS; CDR2 reads SASEGT. This CDR3 has 13 residues. This chain's CDR3 is CASSRQGPYEQYF. The CDR3 DNA sequence: TGTGCCAGCAGTCGACAGGGCCCCTACGAGCAGTACTTC.

This clone was counted a few times. This chain connects TRBV6-5 to TRBJ1-4; the D is unclear. The germline CDR1 and CDR2 sequences are MNHEY and SVGAGI. V dropped 9 bases and J dropped 7 bases, with 9 bases sitting between them. The CDR3 has 11 residues. CDR3 nucleotides: TGTGCCAGTGGAAACAGTGAAAAACTGTTTTTT. Amino acid sequence: CASGNSEKLFF.

This clone has only a few counts. The chain employs TRBV5-1 and TRBJ2-2; 10 positions match TRBD1. With 4 bases clipped from V and 6 bases from J, the junction kept 6 bases outside the gene matches. The CDR3 is 15 amino acids. The germline gives CDR1 SGHRS, CDR2 YFSETQ. CDR3 nucleotide sequence: TGCGCCAGCAGCCATGGGACAGGGGCTCCCGGGGAGCTGTTTTTT. It codes for CASSHGTGAPGELFF.